Presented here are 21 T cell receptor beta chains from one specimen sequenced in a study of blood T cell repertoires in COVID-19. Libraries were prepared by immunoSEQ multiplex PCR; TCRdb keeps only in-frame clonotypes and omits some of them. The sample has 250,000 to 300,000 clones; approximately 86% are singletons. The sample comprised peripheral blood. The source of these receptors is a woman aged 60-75 years with COVID-19, enrolled during active disease.

V usage is TRBV11-2 and J usage is TRBJ1-6, with 7 positions matching TRBD1. Per the germline V gene, CDR1 is SGHAT and CDR2 is FQNNGV. The CDR3 runs 15 residues. The J segment lost 7 bases and the V segment lost 4 bases, leaving 7 bases of the junction unmatched. The chain's CDR3 is CASSSIQGWNSPLHF. The CDR3 DNA is TGTGCCAGCAGCTCCATACAGGGGTGGAATTCACCCCTCCACTTT.

V is TRBV19 and J is TRBJ1-4; 7 bases align to TRBD1. This CDR3 spans 15 amino acids. After removal of 5 bases from V and 2 bases from J, the junction contained 5 bases not matched to a gene. CDR1 is LNHDA, CDR2 SQIVND, per germline (reference sequence). The CDR3 sequence: CASSPTGVTNEKLFF. In DNA form, the CDR3 reads TGTGCCAGTAGTCCCACAGGGGTTACTAATGAAAAACTGTTTTTT.

V gene TRBV20-1 combines with J gene TRBJ2-1; the match to TRBD2 covers 7 bases. The CDR3 has 13 amino acids. The V gene's germline CDR1 is DFQATT and CDR2 SNEGSKA (reference sequence). With V trimmed by 3 bases and J by 7 bases, 6 bases remained unmatched. The CDR3 region is CSASLAVGNEQFF. Here the CDR3 DNA reads TGCAGTGCTAGTCTAGCGGTTGGGAATGAGCAGTTCTTC.

V and J are TRBV6-5 and TRBJ2-2, with D perhaps TRBD2 (5 bases). This CDR3 has 12 amino acids. CDR1 is MNHEY and CDR2 is SVGAGI in the germline V gene. With 8 bases removed from V and 6 bases from J, the gap between germline ends came to 10 bases. The CDR3 protein is CASLRVAGELFF. The CDR3 DNA reads as TGTGCCAGCCTGAGGGTGGCCGGGGAGCTGTTTTTT.

The chain couples TRBV2 to TRBJ1-2; TRBD1 might be the D (5 bases). Trimming took off 6 bases at V and 8 bases at J, with 19 bases between the two ends. Germline CDR1 reads SNHLY; CDR2 reads FYNNEI. This CDR3 region has 14 residues. The CDR3 loop reads CASRDTGLRVGYTF. Written as DNA, the CDR3 is TGTGCCAGCAGGGACACAGGCCTTAGGGTGGGCTACACCTTC.

This chain connects TRBV28 to TRBJ1-2, with D tentatively TRBD1 (5 bases). CDR1 and CDR2 from the germline V gene are MDHEN and SYDVKM. Trimming stripped 6 bases from V and 4 bases from J, with 9 bases between. This CDR3 is 12 amino acids long. The CDR3 spells CASRGDSYGYTF. The CDR3 coding sequence is TGTGCCAGCAGGGGCGACAGCTATGGCTACACCTTC.

The chain joins TRBV11-3 to TRBJ1-5; 8 bases fit TRBD1. The germline CDR1 and CDR2 sequences are SGHNT and YENEEA. The CDR3 runs to 17 residues. V lost 2 bases to trimming and J lost 4 bases; unmatched junction nucleotides: 10. CDR3: CASSLRLQGEWNQPQHF. CDR3 in DNA: TGTGCCAGCAGCTTAAGACTACAGGGGGAGTGGAATCAGCCCCAGCATTTT.

The CDR3 nucleotides read TGTGCCAGCAGTGTGGCATACGAGCAGTACTTC. Translated: CASSVAYEQYF. The chain carries TRBV2 and TRBJ2-7; D unclear. The CDR3 length is 11 residues. V was clipped by 4 bases and J by 4 bases, with 5 bases between them. Germline assignment: CDR1 SNHLY and CDR2 FYNNEI.

CDR3 sequence reads: CASTIGQGSYNEQFF. The DNA of the CDR3 is TGTGCCAGTACCATCGGACAGGGGTCCTACAATGAGCAGTTCTTC. This chain joins TRBV19 and TRBJ2-1, with 9 bases lining up with TRBD1. Trimming cost V 7 bases and J 1 base; bases outside gene matches: 5. The CDR3 loop spans 15 amino acids. From germline, CDR1 is LNHDA and CDR2 SQIVND (reference sequence).

The genes are TRBV27 and TRBJ1-6, with D possibly being TRBD1 (5 bases). Trimming cost V 2 bases and J 5 bases, with 13 bases left between them. CDR1 is MNHEY and CDR2 is SMNVEV in the germline V gene (reference sequence). The CDR3 is made up of 16 amino acids. CDR3 sequence reads: CASSLRRAPNNSPLHF. The CDR3 coding sequence is TGTGCCAGCAGTTTACGCAGGGCGCCTAATAATTCACCCCTCCACTTT.

CDR3 DNA sequence: TGTGCCAGCAGCGACCGGGACAGGCGGTACAATGAGCAGTTCTTC. Protein: CASSDRDRRYNEQFF. The rearrangement uses TRBV21-1 and TRBJ2-1; the D segment call TRBD1 is taken from the table without a DNA check. TRBV21-1 is a documented pseudogene. The CDR3 is 15 amino acids.

The V gene is TRBV14, the J gene TRBJ2-7; 9 bases are shared with TRBD2. Germline V CDR1 and CDR2: SGHDN, FVKESK. The CDR3 is 14 residues long. V shed 6 bases and J 3 bases; nucleotides not matched to a gene: 6. CDR3 sequence: CASRASGIFYEQYF. DNA for the CDR3: TGTGCCAGCAGAGCTAGCGGGATTTTCTACGAGCAGTACTTC. Full variable domain (missing parts from reference TRBV14 and TRBJ2-7): EAGVTQFPSHSVIEKGQTVTLRCDPISGHDNLYWYRRVMGKEIKFLLHFVKESKQDESGMPNNRFLAERTGGTYSTLKVQPAELEDSGVYFCASRASGIFYEQYFGPGTRLTVT.

The V call is TRBV5-1, the J call TRBJ2-7; the D is unclear. The V gene lost 7 bases and the J gene lost 0 bases, with 14 bases spanning the gap. Germline V gives CDR1 SGHRS, CDR2 YFSETQ. CDR3 length: 14 residues. CDR3 sequence reads: CASAPMRSSYEQYF. The CDR3 region has the DNA TGCGCCAGCGCCCCGATGCGAAGCTCCTACGAGCAGTACTTC.

V is TRBV6-5 and J is TRBJ2-1, with TRBD2 matching over 7 bases. V was pared by 8 bases and J by 12 bases, with 7 bases of the junction left unmatched. CDR3 length: 11 amino acids. Looked up from germline, CDR1 is MNHEY and CDR2 is SVGAGI. The CDR3 reads CASSNSGRQFF. The CDR3 DNA reads TGTGCCAGCTCCAATAGCGGGCGGCAGTTCTTC.

This clone appeared a few times. The gene calls are TRBV24-1 and TRBJ2-7, with 8 bases matching TRBD2. The CDR3 runs to 22 residues. Germline CDR1 reads KGHDR; CDR2 reads SFDVKD. Unmatched junction bases numbered 32, after V lost 6 bases and J lost 5 bases. The CDR3 coding sequence is TGTGCCACCAGTATCTGGACTAGCAGGCAACAGTTTAAGGACCTTTCCCTCCACGAGCAGTACTTC. It translates to CATSIWTSRQQFKDLSLHEQYF.

The chain uses TRBV24-1 and TRBJ2-1; possibly TRBD1 for D (5 bases). Looked up from germline, CDR1 is KGHDR and CDR2 is SFDVKD. The CDR3 length is 14 residues. Between the trimmed V and J ends, which lost 4 bases and 6 bases, there was a span of 12 bases. The CDR3 loop is CATSDATVLNEQFF. The CDR3 DNA follows: TGTGCCACCAGTGACGCGACAGTGCTCAATGAGCAGTTCTTC.

As concerns this clone: Other DNA sequences from this sample encode an identical CDR3 as well. The CDR3 DNA reads as TGCGCCAGCAGCCTAGCGGGAGGCCAAGAGACCCAGTACTTC. The encoded protein is CASSLAGGQETQYF. The chain links TRBV5-1 to TRBJ2-5; 11 bases map to TRBD2. Unmatched junction bases numbered 0, after V lost 4 bases and J lost 1 base. From germline, CDR1 is SGHRS and CDR2 YFSETQ. The CDR3 contains 14 residues. Variable domain in full (rest from reference TRBV5-1 and TRBJ2-5): KAGVTQTPRYLIKTRGQQVTLSCSPISGHRSVSWYQQTPGQGLQFLFEYFSETQRNKGNFPGRFSGRQFSNSRSEMNVSTLELGDSALYLCASSLAGGQETQYFGPGTRLLVL.

The V call is TRBV9, the J call TRBJ2-7; TRBD2 matches at 11 bases. The V and J ends lost 5 bases and 0 bases, in that order; junction bases with no gene match: 7. Germline V gene lookup returns CDR1 SGDLS and CDR2 YYNGEE. There are 16 residues in the CDR3. The CDR3 reads CASSPSGRTLSYEQYF. Written as DNA, the CDR3 is TGTGCCAGCAGTCCTAGCGGGAGGACCCTCTCCTACGAGCAGTACTTC.

The chain recombines TRBV27 with TRBJ1-6, with 7 positions matching TRBD1. Germline loops: CDR1 MNHEY, CDR2 SMNVEV (reference sequence). Trimming took 7 bases from V and 3 from J; bases not matched to a gene: 3. The CDR3 consists of 14 residues. The CDR3 coding sequence is TGTGCCAGCAAAGACAGGGTCTATAATTCACCCCTCCACTTT. It translates to CASKDRVYNSPLHF.

J is TRBJ2-7 and V is TRBV5-1; 7 bases are shared with TRBD2. V was clipped by 3 bases and J by 2 bases; unmatched bases: 5. The CDR3 covers 14 residues. The germline gives CDR1 SGHRS, CDR2 YFSETQ. The CDR3 protein is CASSWAGTTYEQYF. As DNA, the CDR3 is TGCGCCAGCAGCTGGGCCGGGACTACCTACGAGCAGTACTTC.

The chain is built from TRBV28 and TRBJ1-1, with D possibly being TRBD1 (5 bases). The CDR3 consists of 15 residues. CDR1 is MDHEN, CDR2 SYDVKM, per germline. With 3 bases removed from V and 1 base from J, the gap between germline ends came to 12 bases. CDR3 DNA sequence: TGTGCCAGCAGTTTCCCCGGGACTGGGAACACTGAAGCTTTCTTT. The encoded protein is CASSFPGTGNTEAFF.